The clone carrying this TCR beta chain appeared once. As handled by the study authors: Using reference gene primer amplification, nucleated cell counts were estimated. The repertoire was sequenced with immunoSEQ multiplex PCR; TCRdb's copy has only in-frame clones and lacks some. V, J and clone size were drawn from that table, and D and trimming were deduced from the DNA. Counted here are 300,000 to 450,000 clones, around 91% occurring once; the ten biggest clones make up roughly 1%. Participants came from under 30 US areas, aged roughly 18 to 95 years. J was trimmed by 1 base and V by 3 bases; bases with no gene match: 11. The length of the CDR3 is 17 residues. CDR1 is LNHDA, CDR2 SQIVND, per germline (reference sequence). The sample is drawn from a study of blood T cell repertoires in COVID-19. Study overall: The cDNA or gDNA used as material had been derived from T cells, B-cell-depleted T cells, or PBMCs.

The chain links TRBV19 to TRBJ1-1; 7 bases align to TRBD1. This TCR was recovered from a man between 18 and 29 years old who had recovered from COVID-19. Sequencing was done on a sample of PBMCs or T cells enriched from blood (not recorded which). The CDR3 region has the DNA TGTGCCAGTAGTATTGGTAGGAGGGGGCTGGGGAACACTGAAGCTTTCTTT. Its translation is CASSIGRRGLGNTEAFF.